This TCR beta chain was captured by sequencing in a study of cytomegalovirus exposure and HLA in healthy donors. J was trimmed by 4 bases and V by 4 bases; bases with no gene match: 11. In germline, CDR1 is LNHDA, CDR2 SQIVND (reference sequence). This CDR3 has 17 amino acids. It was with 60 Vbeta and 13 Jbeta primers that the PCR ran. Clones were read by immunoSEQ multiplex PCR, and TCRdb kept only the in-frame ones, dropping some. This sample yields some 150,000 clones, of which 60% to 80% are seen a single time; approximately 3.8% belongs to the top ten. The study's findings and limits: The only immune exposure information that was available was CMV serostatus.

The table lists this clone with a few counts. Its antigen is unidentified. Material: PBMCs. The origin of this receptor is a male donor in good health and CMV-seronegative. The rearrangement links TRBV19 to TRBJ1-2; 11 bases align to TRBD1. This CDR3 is CASSTRTGGKNLYGYTF. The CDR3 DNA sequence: TGTGCCAGTAGTACCCGGACAGGGGGCAAAAACCTCTATGGCTACACCTTC. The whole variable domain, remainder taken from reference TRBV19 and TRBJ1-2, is DGGITQSPKYLFRKEGQNVTLSCEQNLNHDAMYWYRQDPGQGLRLIYYSQIVNDFQKGDIAEGYSVSREKKESFPLTVTSAQKNPTAFYLCASSTRTGGKNLYGYTFGSGTRLTVV.